Here is one T cell receptor (beta chain) with its context. The antigen is undetermined. The record originates from a study of PD-1 blockade in classical Hodgkin lymphoma. Assay: immunoSEQ multiplex PCR; the TCRdb copy retains only in-frame clones and omits some. The table lists more than 30,000 clones, 88% of them singletons. The time point was: newly diagnosed, previously untreated cHL patient sample. Isolation of CD4+ T cells from thawed PBMCs was performed by magnetic negative selection. Acting as the comparison were PBMCs from newly diagnosed, untreated classical Hodgkin lymphoma. Study-wide results and caveats: Before treatment, TCR diversity in newly diagnosed patients was reportedly lower than in healthy donors.

V was shortened by 0 bases and J by 5 bases, with 6 bases between the two germline ends. The length of the CDR3 is 13 residues. Germline CDR1 SNHLY, CDR2 FYNNEI. This sequence was found in a human donor with classical Hodgkin lymphoma. Sequenced material: CD4+ T cells from blood. The rearrangement joins TRBV2 to TRBJ2-3; D call uncertain. CDR3 coding DNA: TGTGCCAGCAGTGAAGCGCTTCGAGATACGCAGTATTTT. This sequence encodes CASSEALRDTQYF.